The sequence of this T cell receptor beta chain was determined in a study of memory CD4+ T cells and cytomegalovirus serostatus (dated by TCRdb to between 2018 and 2020). Regarding the study in general: The cohort comprised 35 or so healthy Belgian adults, 9 CMV seropositive and 24 CMV seronegative. The study sequenced CD4+ memory TCRbeta repertoires of a Belgian cohort with known cytomegalovirus serostatus to replicate a published TCR-based CMV serostatus classifier. Results and caveats for the whole study, not just this receptor: For CMV serostatus prediction, a median bootstrapped AUC of approximately 0.95 was reached with the original framework, and a median bootstrapped AUC of 0.91 was reached with a US-trained random forest. The results were read as suggesting that the CMV-associated TCR signature is, for the most part, present in the CD4+ memory repertoire. A median bootstrapped AUC of roughly 0.95 with a 95% CI of 0.76-1.00 was achieved on the Belgian cohort by the original-framework classifier. Of roughly 170 previously reported CMV-associated TCRbeta sequences, approximately 70 appeared in the CD4+ memory repertoires, each in one to five individuals. Only CD4+CD45RO+ memory cells were sequenced, in contrast to the original study, which included naive and memory CD4+ and CD8+ populations.

This clone was counted once. The target of this receptor is not known. It has no much larger one-base neighbor in the sample; base qualities were not kept. A FACSAria II was used to sort memory CD4+ T cells, defined as single viable CD3+CD4+CD8-CD45RO+ cells. To determine CMV serostatus, a Roche Elecsys assay was used that detects serum IgG against CMV pp150, pp28, p38 and p52. After thawing, total CD4+ T cells were enriched by positive selection with CD4 magnetic microbeads. The samples came from a separate study whose specific focus was interrogating the CD4+ T cell memory repertoire. Peripheral blood mononuclear cells were isolated and cryopreserved following standard operating procedures; serum was stored at -80 °C. The staining relied on CD3-PerCP (BW264/56), CD4-APC (RPA-T4), CD45RO-PE (UCHT1) and CD8-Pacific Orange (3B5) antibodies, and Sytox blue was used to exclude non-viable cells. As encoded in the germline V gene, CDR1 is SQVTM while CDR2 is ANQGSEA. V lost 2 bases and J lost 3 bases, and the count of bases not matched to a germline gene is 14. From the cysteine up to the phenylalanine, the CDR3 has a length of 19 residues. CDR3 DNA is the only sequence kept; it has 57 bases, read in frame from the first base.

The Quick-DNA Microprep Kit was used to extract genomic DNA from the sorted cells. TCRbeta DNA was amplified with the immunoSEQ hsTCRbeta kit following the manufacturer's protocol. An Illumina MiSeq instrument was used to sequence the TCRbeta libraries. The source study handled its data this way. Removing out-of-frame sequences left about 2,300,000 distinct TCRbeta sequences, an average of around 67,000 per individual. Each individual was scored according to the count of 164 previously reported CMV-associated TCRbeta sequences and the total productive distinct TCRbeta count. A beta-binomial model was reimplemented in Python, and scikit-learn random forests with default parameters were trained on data from the US cohort. Classifier performance on the Belgian cohort was summarized as median AUC with percentile confidence intervals over 10,000 bootstrap iterations. The immuneACCESS repertoire file appears here via TCRdb, limited to in-frame rearrangements. These files lack a portion of the clones; in checked studies, under half of the deficit traces to unresolved V genes, and the cause of the others is not known. V, J and clone size were drawn from that table, and D and trimming were deduced from the DNA. The sample yields some 41,000 clones; roughly four fifths were counted once. The ten largest clones represent under 6.5% of the sample.

This chain is built from TRBV29-1 and TRBJ2-3; the junction holds 13 bases that match TRBD2. This clonotype was obtained from an adult in good health and CMV-seronegative. The sample consisted of memory CD4+ T cells from blood. The nucleotide sequence reads TGCAGCGTTGAAATCCGGGGACTAGCGGGACGCGTCGTTACAGATACGCAGTATTTT. This gives the protein CSVEIRGLAGRVVTDTQYF.